These T cell receptor beta chains were read from a single sample in a study of radiotherapy plus CTLA-4 blockade in lung cancer. The assay was immunoSEQ multiplex PCR, and TCRdb's table has in-frame clones only and misses some. The data show some 78,000 clones, with 70% to 90% seen just once and around 0.87% held by the top ten. The specimen was peripheral blood, collected from a patient treated with radiotherapy plus ipilimumab. Receptors originate from a human donor with non-small cell lung cancer who had stable disease on radiotherapy plus ipilimumab. Both conserved end residues are trimmed from each CDR3. D genes are given only for firm matches.

cdr3_length	d_call	j_call	v_call	cdr3_aa
13	-	TRBJ1-6	TRBV30	AWSPPGTYNSPLH
10	-	TRBJ2-3	TRBV18	ASSSSTDTQY
12	-	TRBJ1-1	TRBV5-4	ASSLVGAAAEAF
11	-	TRBJ1-1	TRBV5-4	ASSLERHTEAF
12	TRBD1	TRBJ1-5	TRBV2	ASSEQGVNQPQH
13	-	TRBJ1-2	TRBV7-9	ASSLGGRAAYGYT
12	TRBD1	TRBJ2-2	TRBV29-1	SGWTGGNTGELF
12	-	TRBJ2-2	TRBV7-7	ASRKGGSGGELF
12	TRBD1	TRBJ1-4	TRBV28	ASSYGTGHEKLF
15	TRBD2	TRBJ2-5	TRBV11-2	ASSSPLFSGGEGTQY
14	-	TRBJ2-7	TRBV18	ASSPSGAGFTHEQY
13	TRBD1	TRBJ2-7	TRBV30	AWRRKGQGGYEQY
16	TRBD1	TRBJ2-5	TRBV5-4	ASSRWDRGPNYQETQY
13	-	TRBJ2-7	TRBV5-6	ASSLYLTGGYEQY
13	-	TRBJ1-6	TRBV5-6	AGSSRRGAYSPLH
13	-	TRBJ1-6	TRBV7-2	ASSFSRQGNSPLH
13	-	TRBJ2-2	TRBV10-2	ATQERQLETGELF
12	TRBD2	TRBJ2-7	TRBV5-4	ASSDTGTSNEQY
14	TRBD1	TRBJ1-2	TRBV7-2	ASSTVRGQGIGGYT
11	-	TRBJ2-5	TRBV30	AWSVLGPETQY
16	-	TRBJ1-3	TRBV5-1	ASSLDADSSFSGNTIY
11	TRBD1	TRBJ2-7	TRBV27	ASTTGVGYEQY
13	TRBD1	TRBJ2-1	TRBV9	ASSVGQGDHNEQF
12	-	TRBJ2-5	TRBV9	ASNNLGLGETQY
11	TRBD1	TRBJ1-5	TRBV27	ASRQGVYQPQH
12	-	TRBJ1-1	TRBV5-1	ASSINTGNTEAF
11	-	TRBJ1-1	TRBV28	ATWTDTNTEAF
14	-	TRBJ2-3	TRBV7-2	ASSLGADSSTDTQY
14	TRBD2	TRBJ2-1	TRBV23-1	ASSQSVLAEDNEQF
12	TRBD1	TRBJ2-5	TRBV6-1	ASTGTGDQETQY
13	TRBD2	TRBJ2-3	TRBV5-6	ASSAGLAGTDTQY
11	-	TRBJ2-7	TRBV4-1	ASSPRSAYEQY
13	-	TRBJ1-4	TRBV7-9	ASSLAEVQGEKLF
12	TRBD1	TRBJ1-5	TRBV25-1	ASSLTGSNQPQH
11	-	TRBJ1-6	TRBV7-6	ASSLAGNSPLH
14	TRBD1	TRBJ2-7	TRBV30	AWSPGGTGSPYEQY
15	TRBD2	TRBJ2-5	TRBV5-1	ASSSGLAGASGETQY
14	-	TRBJ2-5	TRBV5-1	ASSLGVSGSQETQY
12	-	TRBJ2-3	TRBV5-1	ASSSLGSTDTQY
12	TRBD1	TRBJ1-2	TRBV11-2	ASSPGTGGKGYT
10	-	TRBJ2-7	TRBV6-7	QYRRDGYEQY
14	-	TRBJ2-3	TRBV6-1	ASSVDPPPLTDTQY
13	-	TRBJ1-3	TRBV5-6	ASSLDGLGGGTIY
13	TRBD1	TRBJ2-3	TRBV6-6	ASSRPRGGVDTQY
11	-	TRBJ1-6	TRBV28	ASSLQHNSPLH
10	TRBD1	TRBJ1-4	TRBV30	AWSLDRARLF
15	TRBD1	TRBJ2-3	TRBV15	ATSRRGAGGQSDTQY
11	-	TRBJ2-5	TRBV5-1	ASSNGFQETQY
12	-	TRBJ1-4	TRBV6-5	ASSQLTGVEKLF
13	TRBD1	TRBJ2-7	TRBV5-5	ASSLEPGGSYEQY
13	-	TRBJ2-3	TRBV5-4	ASSGANRLRDTQY
10	-	TRBJ2-6	TRBV29-1	SVMARANVLT
13	TRBD1	TRBJ1-5	TRBV6-5	ASSYDRGHDQPQH
13	TRBD2	TRBJ2-1	TRBV15	ATSRDGGGWNEQF